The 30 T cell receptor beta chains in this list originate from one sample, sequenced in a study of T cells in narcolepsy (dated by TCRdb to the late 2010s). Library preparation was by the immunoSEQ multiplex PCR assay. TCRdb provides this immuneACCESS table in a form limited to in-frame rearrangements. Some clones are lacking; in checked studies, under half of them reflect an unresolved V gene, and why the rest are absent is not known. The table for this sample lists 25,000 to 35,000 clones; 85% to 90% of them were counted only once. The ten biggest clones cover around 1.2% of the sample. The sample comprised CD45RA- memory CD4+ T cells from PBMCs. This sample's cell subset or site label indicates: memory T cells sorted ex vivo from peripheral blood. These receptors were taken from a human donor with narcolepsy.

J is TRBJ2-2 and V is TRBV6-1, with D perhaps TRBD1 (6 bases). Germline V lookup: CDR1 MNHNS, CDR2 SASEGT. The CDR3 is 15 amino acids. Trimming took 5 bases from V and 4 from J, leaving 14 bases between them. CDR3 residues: CASSSRGVGTGELFF. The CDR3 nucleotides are TGTGCCAGCAGTTCCAGGGGTGTGGGCACCGGGGAGCTGTTTTTT.

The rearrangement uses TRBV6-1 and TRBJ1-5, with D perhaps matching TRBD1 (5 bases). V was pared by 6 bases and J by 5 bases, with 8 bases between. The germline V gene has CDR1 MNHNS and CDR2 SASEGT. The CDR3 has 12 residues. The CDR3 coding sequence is TGTGCCAGCAGGCAGGGTCATCAGCCCCAGCATTTT. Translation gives CASRQGHQPQHF.

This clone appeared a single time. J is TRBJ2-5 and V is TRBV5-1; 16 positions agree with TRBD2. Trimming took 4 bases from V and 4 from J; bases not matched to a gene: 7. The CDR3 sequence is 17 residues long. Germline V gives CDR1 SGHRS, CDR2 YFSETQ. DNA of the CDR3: TGCGCCAGCAGCAAGGGACTAGCGGGAGGGTATGGAGAGACCCAGTACTTC. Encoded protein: CASSKGLAGGYGETQYF.

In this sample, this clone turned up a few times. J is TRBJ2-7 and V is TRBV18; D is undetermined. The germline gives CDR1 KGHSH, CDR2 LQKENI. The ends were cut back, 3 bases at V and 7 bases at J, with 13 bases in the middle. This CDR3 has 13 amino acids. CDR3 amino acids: CASSPDPVAEQYF. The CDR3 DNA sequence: TGTGCCAGCTCACCGGATCCCGTTGCGGAGCAGTACTTC.

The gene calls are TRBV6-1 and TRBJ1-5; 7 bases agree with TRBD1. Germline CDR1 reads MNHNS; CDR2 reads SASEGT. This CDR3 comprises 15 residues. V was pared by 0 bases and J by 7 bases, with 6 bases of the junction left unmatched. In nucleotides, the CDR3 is TGTGCCAGCAGTGAAGCGCAAGGGGGCGAGCAGCCCCAGCATTTT. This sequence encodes CASSEAQGGEQPQHF.

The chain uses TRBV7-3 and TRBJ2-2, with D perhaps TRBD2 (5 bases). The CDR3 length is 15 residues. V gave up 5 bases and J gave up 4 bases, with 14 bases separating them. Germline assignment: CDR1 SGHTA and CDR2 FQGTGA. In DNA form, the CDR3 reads TGTGCCAGCAGCACCTCGTCGGCGGGCACCGGGGAGCTGTTTTTT. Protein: CASSTSSAGTGELFF.

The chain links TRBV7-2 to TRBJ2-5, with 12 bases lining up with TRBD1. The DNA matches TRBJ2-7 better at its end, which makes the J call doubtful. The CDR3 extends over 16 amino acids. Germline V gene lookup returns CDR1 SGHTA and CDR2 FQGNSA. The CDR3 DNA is TGTGCCAGCAGCTCGGAGGGGGACAGGGGGCTCTACGAGCAGTACTTC. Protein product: CASSSEGDRGLYEQYF.

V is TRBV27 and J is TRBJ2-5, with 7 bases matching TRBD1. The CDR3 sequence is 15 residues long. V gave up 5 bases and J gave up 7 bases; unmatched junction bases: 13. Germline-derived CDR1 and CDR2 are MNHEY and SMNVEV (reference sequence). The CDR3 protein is CASSRNPGQVGTQYF. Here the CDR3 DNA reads TGTGCCAGCAGTCGAAACCCCGGACAGGTCGGGACCCAGTACTTC.

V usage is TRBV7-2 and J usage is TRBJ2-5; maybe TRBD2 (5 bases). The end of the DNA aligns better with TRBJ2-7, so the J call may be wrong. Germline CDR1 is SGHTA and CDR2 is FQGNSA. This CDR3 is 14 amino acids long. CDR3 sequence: CASSTSGSNYEQYF. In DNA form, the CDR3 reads TGTGCCAGCAGCACCTCGGGATCAAACTACGAGCAGTACTTC.

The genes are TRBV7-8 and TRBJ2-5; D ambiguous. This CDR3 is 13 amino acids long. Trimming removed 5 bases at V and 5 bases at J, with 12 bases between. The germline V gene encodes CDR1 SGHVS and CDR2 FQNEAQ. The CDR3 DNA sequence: TGTGCCAGCAGCCCCGGACGGACGGAGACCCAGTACTTC. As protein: CASSPGRTETQYF. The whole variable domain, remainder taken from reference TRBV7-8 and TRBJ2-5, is GAGVSQSPRYKVAKRGQDVALRCDPISGHVSLFWYQQALGQGPEFLTYFQNEAQLDKSGLPSDRFFAERPEGSVSTLKIQRTQQEDSAVYLCASSPGRTETQYFGPGTRLLVL.

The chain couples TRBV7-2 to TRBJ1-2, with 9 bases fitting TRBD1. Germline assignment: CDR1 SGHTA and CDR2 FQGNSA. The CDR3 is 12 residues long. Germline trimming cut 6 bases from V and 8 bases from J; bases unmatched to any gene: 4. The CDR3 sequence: CASRSQGAGYTF. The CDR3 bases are TGTGCCAGCAGGTCACAGGGGGCGGGCTACACCTTC.

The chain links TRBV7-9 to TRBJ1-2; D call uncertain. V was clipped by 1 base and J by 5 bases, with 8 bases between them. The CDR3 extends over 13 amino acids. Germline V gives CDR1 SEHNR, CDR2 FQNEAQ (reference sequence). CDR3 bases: TGTGCCAGCAGCTTAGATCGGGGATATGGCTACACCTTC. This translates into CASSLDRGYGYTF.

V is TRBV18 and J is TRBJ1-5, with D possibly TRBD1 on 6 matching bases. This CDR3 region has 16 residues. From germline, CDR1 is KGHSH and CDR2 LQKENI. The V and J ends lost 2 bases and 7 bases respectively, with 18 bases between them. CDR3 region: CASSPNLGARDQPQHF. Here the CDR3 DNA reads TGTGCCAGCTCACCAAATTTGGGGGCGCGTGACCAGCCCCAGCATTTT.

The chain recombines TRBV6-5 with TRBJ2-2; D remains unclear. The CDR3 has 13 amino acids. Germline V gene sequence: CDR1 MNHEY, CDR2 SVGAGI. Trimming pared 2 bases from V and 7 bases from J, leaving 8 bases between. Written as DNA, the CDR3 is TGTGCCAGCAGTTACGTCCGGGTCGGGGAGCTGTTTTTT. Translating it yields CASSYVRVGELFF.

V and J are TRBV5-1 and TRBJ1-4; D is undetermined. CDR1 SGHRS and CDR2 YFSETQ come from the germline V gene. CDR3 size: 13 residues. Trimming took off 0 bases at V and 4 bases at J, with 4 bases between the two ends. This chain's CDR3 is CASSLGLNEKLFF. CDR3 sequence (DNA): TGCGCCAGCAGCTTGGGTCTTAATGAAAAACTGTTTTTT.

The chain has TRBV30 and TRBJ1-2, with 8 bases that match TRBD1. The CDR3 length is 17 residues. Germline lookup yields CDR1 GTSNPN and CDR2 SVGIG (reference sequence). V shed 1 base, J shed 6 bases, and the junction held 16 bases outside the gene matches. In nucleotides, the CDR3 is TGTGCCTGGAGTGCCAGGGGGCAAGGCCTGACCTTTGATGGCTACACCTTC. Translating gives CAWSARGQGLTFDGYTF.

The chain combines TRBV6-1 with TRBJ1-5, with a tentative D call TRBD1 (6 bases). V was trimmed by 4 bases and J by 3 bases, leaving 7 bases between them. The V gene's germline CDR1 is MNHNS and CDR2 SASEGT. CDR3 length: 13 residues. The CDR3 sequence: CASSGTVNQPQHF. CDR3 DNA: TGTGCCAGCAGTGGGACAGTCAATCAGCCCCAGCATTTT.

CDR3 sequence: CASSLDRENGEQFF. In DNA, the CDR3 is TGCGCCAGCAGCTTGGATCGGGAAAATGGTGAGCAGTTCTTC. The chain uses TRBV5-1 and TRBJ2-1, with D perhaps matching TRBD2 (5 bases). Germline CDR1 and CDR2: SGHRS and YFSETQ. CDR3 length equals 14 residues. V lost 0 bases and J lost 9, with 13 bases in between.

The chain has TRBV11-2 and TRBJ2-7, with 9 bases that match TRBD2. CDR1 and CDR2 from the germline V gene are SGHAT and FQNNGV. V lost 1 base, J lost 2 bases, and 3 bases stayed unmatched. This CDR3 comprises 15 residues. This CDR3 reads CASSLAAGGPYEQYF. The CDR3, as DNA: TGTGCCAGCAGCTTAGCGGCGGGAGGGCCCTACGAGCAGTACTTC. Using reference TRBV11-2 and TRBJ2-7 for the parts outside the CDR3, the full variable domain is EAGVAQSPRYKIIEKRQSVAFWCNPISGHATLYWYQQILGQGPKLLIQFQNNGVVDDSQLPKDRFSAERLKGVDSTLKIQPAKLEDSAVYLCASSLAAGGPYEQYFGPGTRLTVT.

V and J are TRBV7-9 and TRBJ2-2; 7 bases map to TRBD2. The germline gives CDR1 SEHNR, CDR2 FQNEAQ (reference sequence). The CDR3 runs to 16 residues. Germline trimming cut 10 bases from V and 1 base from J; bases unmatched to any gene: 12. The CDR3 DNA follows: TGTGCCATCGACCCCCGTGGACTAGTGAACACCGGGGAGCTGTTTTTT. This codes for CAIDPRGLVNTGELFF.

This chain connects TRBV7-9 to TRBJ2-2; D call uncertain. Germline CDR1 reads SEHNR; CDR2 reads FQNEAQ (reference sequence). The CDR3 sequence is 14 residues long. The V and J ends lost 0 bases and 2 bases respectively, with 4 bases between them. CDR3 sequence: CASSLAINTGELFF. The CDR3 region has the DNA TGTGCCAGCAGCTTAGCCATAAACACCGGGGAGCTGTTTTTT.

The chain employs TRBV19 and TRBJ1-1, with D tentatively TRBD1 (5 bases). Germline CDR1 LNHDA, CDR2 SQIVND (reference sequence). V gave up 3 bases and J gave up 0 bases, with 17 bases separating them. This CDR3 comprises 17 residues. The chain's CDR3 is CASSMGQGKKMNTEAFF. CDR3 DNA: TGTGCCAGTAGTATGGGGCAGGGCAAGAAGATGAACACTGAAGCTTTCTTT.

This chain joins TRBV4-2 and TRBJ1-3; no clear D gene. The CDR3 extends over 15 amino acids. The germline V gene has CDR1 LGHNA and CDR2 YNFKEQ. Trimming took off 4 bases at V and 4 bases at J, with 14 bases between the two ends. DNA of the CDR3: TGTGCCAGCAGCCCGCAAAAGGCTTCGGGAAACACCATATATTTT. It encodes CASSPQKASGNTIYF.

CDR3 loop: CASRDSDRERQYF. The CDR3 DNA reads as TGCGCCAGCAGGGATTCGGACAGGGAAAGGCAGTACTTC. The rearrangement uses TRBV5-1 and TRBJ2-7; the match to TRBD1 covers 8 bases. The CDR3 runs to 13 residues. Trimming removed 5 bases from V and 9 bases from J; junction bases left unmatched: 10. Germline V gene sequence: CDR1 SGHRS, CDR2 YFSETQ.

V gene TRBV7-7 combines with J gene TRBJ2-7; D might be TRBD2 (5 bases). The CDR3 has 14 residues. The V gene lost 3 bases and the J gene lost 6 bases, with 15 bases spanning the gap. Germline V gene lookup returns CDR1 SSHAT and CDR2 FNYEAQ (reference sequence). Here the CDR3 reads CASSLESGVGEQYF. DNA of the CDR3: TGTGCCAGCAGCTTGGAAAGCGGAGTCGGCGAGCAGTACTTC.

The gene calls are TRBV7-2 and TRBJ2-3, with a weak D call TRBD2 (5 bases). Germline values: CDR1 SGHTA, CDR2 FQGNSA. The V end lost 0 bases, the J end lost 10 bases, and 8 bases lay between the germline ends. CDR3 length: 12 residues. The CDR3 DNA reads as TGTGCCAGCAGCTTAGCAGGGAGTTCGCAGTATTTT. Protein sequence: CASSLAGSSQYF.

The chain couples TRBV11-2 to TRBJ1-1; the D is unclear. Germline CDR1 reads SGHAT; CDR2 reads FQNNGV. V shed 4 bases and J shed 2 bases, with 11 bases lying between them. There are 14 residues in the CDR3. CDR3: CASSYRQINTEAFF. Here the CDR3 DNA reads TGTGCCAGCAGCTATAGGCAGATAAACACTGAAGCTTTCTTT.

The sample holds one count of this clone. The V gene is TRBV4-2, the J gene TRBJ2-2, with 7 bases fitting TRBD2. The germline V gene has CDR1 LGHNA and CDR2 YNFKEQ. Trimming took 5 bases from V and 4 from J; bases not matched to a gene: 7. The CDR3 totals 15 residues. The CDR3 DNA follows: TGTGCCAGCAGCACCGGACTAGGAAGCACCGGGGAGCTGTTTTTT. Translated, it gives CASSTGLGSTGELFF.

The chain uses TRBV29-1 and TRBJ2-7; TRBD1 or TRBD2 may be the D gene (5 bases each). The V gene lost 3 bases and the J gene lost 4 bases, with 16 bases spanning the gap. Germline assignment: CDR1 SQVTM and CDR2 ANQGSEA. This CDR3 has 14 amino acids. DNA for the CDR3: TGCAGCGTTGATAAGCTGGCAGGGAGTTACGAGCAGTACTTC. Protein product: CSVDKLAGSYEQYF.

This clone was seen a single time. Here the CDR3 reads CASSDRGEKLFF. The CDR3 DNA reads as TGTGCCAGCAGCGATAGGGGTGAAAAACTGTTTTTT. The rearrangement links TRBV7-6 to TRBJ1-4; possibly TRBD1 for D (5 bases). V gave up 5 bases and J gave up 7 bases, with 8 bases separating them. The CDR3 has 12 amino acids. Germline V gene data show CDR1 as SGHVS and CDR2 as FNYEAQ.